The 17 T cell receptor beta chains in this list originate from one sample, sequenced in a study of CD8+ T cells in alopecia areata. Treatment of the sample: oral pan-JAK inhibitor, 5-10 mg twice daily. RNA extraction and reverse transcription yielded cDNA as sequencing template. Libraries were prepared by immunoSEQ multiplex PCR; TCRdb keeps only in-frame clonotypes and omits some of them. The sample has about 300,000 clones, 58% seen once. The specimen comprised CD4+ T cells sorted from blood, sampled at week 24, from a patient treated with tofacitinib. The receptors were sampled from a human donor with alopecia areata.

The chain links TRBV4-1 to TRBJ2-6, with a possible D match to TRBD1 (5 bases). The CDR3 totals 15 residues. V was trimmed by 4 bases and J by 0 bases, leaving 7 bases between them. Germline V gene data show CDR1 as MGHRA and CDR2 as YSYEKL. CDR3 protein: CASSRDSSGANVLTF. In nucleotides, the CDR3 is TGCGCCAGCAGCCGCGACAGCTCTGGGGCCAACGTCCTGACTTTC.

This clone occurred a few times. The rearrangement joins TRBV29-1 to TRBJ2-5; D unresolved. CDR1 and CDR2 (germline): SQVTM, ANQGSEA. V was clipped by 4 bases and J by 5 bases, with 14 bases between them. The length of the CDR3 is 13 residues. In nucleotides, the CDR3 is TGCAGCGTTGCCACAGCCCAAGGGGAGACCCAGTACTTC. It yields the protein CSVATAQGETQYF.

DNA of the CDR3: TGTGCCTGGTACCGACTGGGCGGATACACTGAAGCTTTCTTT. Its protein is CAWYRLGGYTEAFF. J is TRBJ1-1 and V is TRBV30; D not certain. The V end lost 5 bases, the J end lost 3 bases, and 16 bases lay between the germline ends. CDR1 and CDR2 (germline): GTSNPN, SVGIG (reference sequence). The CDR3 has 14 amino acids.

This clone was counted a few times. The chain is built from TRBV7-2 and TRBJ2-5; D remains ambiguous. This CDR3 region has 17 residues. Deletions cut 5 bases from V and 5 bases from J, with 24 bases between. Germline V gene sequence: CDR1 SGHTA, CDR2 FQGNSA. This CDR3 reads CASSPPSPSPRSETQYF. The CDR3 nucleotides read TGTGCCAGCAGCCCTCCAAGCCCGAGCCCCCGTAGCGAGACCCAGTACTTC.

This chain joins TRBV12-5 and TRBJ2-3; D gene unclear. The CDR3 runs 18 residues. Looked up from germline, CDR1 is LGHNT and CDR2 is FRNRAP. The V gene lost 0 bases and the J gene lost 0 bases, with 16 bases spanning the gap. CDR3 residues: CASGLVRITRTSTDTQYF. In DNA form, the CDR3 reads TGTGCTAGTGGTTTGGTGAGGATTACCCGAACTAGCACAGATACGCAGTATTTT.

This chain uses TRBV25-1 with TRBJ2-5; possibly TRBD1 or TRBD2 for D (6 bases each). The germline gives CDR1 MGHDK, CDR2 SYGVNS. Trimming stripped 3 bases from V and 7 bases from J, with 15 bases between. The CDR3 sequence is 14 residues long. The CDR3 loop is CASSELTGAVTQYF. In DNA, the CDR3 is TGTGCCAGCAGTGAGTTGACGGGGGCCGTGACCCAGTACTTC. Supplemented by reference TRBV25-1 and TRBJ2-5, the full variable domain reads EADIYQTPRYLVIGTGKKITLECSQTMGHDKMYWYQQDPGMELHLIHYSYGVNSTEKGDLSSESTVSRIRTEHFPLTLESARPSHTSQYLCASSELTGAVTQYFGPGTRLLVL.

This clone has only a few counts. CDR3 residues: CSVVGQVTDTQYF. The CDR3, as DNA: TGCAGCGTTGTGGGGCAGGTCACAGATACGCAGTATTTT. V and J are TRBV29-1 and TRBJ2-3; TRBD1 might be the D (5 bases). This CDR3 spans 13 amino acids. From germline, CDR1 is SQVTM and CDR2 ANQGSEA. V dropped 4 bases and J dropped 2 bases, with 10 bases sitting between them.

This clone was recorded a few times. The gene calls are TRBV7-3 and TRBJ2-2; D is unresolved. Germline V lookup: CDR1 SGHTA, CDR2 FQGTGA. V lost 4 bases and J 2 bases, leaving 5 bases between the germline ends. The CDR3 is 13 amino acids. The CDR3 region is CASSSANTGELFF. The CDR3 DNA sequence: TGTGCCAGCAGCTCCGCCAACACCGGGGAGCTGTTTTTT. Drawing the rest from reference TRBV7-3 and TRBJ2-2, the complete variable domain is GAGVSQTPSNKVTEKGKYVELRCDPISGHTALYWYRQSLGQGPEFLIYFQGTGAADDSGLPNDRFFAVRPEGSVSTLKIQRTERGDSAVYLCASSSANTGELFFGEGSRLTVL.

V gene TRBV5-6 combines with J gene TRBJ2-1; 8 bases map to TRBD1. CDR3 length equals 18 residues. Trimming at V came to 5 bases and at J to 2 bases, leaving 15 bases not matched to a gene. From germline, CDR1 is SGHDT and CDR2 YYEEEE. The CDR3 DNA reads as TGTGCCAGCAGTTCCAGGGTGAGGGACAGGCCCCCCTACAATGAGCAGTTCTTC. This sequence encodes CASSSRVRDRPPYNEQFF.

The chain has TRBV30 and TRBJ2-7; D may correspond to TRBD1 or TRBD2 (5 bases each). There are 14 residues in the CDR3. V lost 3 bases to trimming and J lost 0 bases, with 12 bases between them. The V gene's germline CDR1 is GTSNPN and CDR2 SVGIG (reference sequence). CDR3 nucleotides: TGTGCCTGGAGGGCCCGGGGCCCCTCCTACGAGCAGTACTTC. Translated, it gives CAWRARGPSYEQYF. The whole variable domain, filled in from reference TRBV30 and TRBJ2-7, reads SQTIHQWPATLVQPVGSPLSLECTVEGTSNPNLYWYRQAAGRGLQLLFYSVGIGQISSEVPQNLSASRPQDRQFILSSKKLLLSDSGFYLCAWRARGPSYEQYFGPGTRLTVT.

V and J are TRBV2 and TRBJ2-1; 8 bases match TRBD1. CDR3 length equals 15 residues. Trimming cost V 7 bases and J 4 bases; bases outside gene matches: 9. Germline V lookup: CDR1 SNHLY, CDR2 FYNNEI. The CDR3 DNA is TGTGCCAGCACGGGCGGGAACAGGGGGTACAATGAGCAGTTCTTC. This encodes CASTGGNRGYNEQFF.

The CDR3 sequence is CASSQDIAIIGDTQYF. For the CDR3, the DNA is TGCGCCAGCAGCCAAGATATCGCCATCATAGGGGATACGCAGTATTTT. The chain recombines TRBV4-3 with TRBJ2-3; D is unclear. The CDR3 consists of 16 residues. Per the germline V gene, CDR1 is LGHNA and CDR2 is YSLEER. V lost 0 bases and J lost 6, with 16 bases in between.

As DNA, the CDR3 is TGTGCCAGCAGTGAACTCCATCTCTCCTACAATGAGCAGTTCTTC. It translates to CASSELHLSYNEQFF. V gene TRBV25-1 combines with J gene TRBJ2-1; D unclear. Germline V lookup: CDR1 MGHDK, CDR2 SYGVNS. Trimming removed 2 bases at V and 0 bases at J, with 8 bases between. The CDR3 is 15 residues long.

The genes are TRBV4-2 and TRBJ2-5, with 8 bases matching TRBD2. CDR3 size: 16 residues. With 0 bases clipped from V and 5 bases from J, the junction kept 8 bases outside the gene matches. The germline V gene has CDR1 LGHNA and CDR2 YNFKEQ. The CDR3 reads CASSQDGSGGGETQYF. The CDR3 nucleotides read TGTGCCAGCAGCCAAGATGGGAGCGGGGGAGGGGAGACCCAGTACTTC.

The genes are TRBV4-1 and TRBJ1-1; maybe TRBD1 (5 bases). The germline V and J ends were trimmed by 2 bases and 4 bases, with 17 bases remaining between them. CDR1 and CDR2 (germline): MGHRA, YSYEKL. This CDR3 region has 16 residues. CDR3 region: CASSQLGGGLGTEAFF. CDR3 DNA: TGCGCCAGCAGCCAATTGGGGGGAGGCTTGGGCACTGAAGCTTTCTTT.

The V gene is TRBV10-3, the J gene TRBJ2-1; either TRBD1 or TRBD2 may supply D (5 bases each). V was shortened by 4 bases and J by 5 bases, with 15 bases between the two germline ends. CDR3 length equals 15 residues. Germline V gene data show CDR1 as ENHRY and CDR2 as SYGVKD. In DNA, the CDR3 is TGTGCCATCAGTGGAGGGGCTAGTGTTGACAATGAGCAGTTCTTC. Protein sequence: CAISGGASVDNEQFF.

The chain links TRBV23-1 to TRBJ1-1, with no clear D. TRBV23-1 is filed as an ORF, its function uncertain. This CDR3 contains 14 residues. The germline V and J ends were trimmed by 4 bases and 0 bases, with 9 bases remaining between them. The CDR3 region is CASSPDGMNTEAFF. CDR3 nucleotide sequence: TGCGCCAGCAGTCCTGACGGGATGAACACTGAAGCTTTCTTT.